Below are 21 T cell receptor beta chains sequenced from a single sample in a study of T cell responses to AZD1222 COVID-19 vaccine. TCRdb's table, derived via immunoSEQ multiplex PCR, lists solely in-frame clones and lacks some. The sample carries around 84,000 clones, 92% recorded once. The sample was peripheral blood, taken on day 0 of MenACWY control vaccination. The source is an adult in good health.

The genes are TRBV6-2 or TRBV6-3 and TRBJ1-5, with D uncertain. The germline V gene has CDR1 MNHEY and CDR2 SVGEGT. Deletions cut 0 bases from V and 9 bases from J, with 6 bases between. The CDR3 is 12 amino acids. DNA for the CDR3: TGTGCCAGCAGTTACTCGAGGCTGCCCCAGCATTTT. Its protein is CASSYSRLPQHF.

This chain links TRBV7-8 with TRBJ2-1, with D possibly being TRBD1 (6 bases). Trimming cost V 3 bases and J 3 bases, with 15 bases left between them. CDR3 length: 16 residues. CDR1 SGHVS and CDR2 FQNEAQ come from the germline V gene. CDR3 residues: CASSLVQGTGYNEQFF. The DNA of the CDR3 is TGTGCCAGCAGCTTGGTACAGGGAACGGGCTACAATGAGCAGTTCTTC.

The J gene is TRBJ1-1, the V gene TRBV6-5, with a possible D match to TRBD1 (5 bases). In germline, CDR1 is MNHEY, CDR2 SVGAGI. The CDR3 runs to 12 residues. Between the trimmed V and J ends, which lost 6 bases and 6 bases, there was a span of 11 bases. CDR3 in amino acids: CASSIAGAEAFF. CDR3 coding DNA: TGTGCCAGCAGCATAGCGGGGGCTGAAGCTTTCTTT.

CDR3 bases: TGTGCCAGCAGCTCTCAGGATGATCAGCCCCAGCATTTT. Translated, it gives CASSSQDDQPQHF. The chain couples TRBV7-6 to TRBJ1-5, with D hard to call. Germline V gives CDR1 SGHVS, CDR2 FNYEAQ. Deletions cut 4 bases from V and 5 bases from J, with 9 bases between. The CDR3 consists of 13 residues.

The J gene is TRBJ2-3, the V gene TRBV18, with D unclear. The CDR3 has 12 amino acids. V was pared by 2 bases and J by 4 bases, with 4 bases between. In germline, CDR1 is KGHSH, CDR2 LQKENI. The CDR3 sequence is CASSPTADTQYF. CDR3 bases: TGTGCCAGCTCACCAACGGCAGATACGCAGTATTTT.

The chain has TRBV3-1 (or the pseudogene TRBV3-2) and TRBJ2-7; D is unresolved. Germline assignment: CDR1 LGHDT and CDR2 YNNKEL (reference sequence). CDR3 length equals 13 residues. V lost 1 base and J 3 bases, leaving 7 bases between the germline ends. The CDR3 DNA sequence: TGTGCCAGCAGCCAAGGAAGAGGCTACGAGCAGTACTTC. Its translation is CASSQGRGYEQYF.

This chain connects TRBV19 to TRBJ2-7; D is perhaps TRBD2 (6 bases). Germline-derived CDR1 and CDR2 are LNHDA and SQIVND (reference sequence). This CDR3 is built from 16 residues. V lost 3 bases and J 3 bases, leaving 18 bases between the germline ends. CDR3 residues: CASSISLGGARYEQYF. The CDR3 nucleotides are TGTGCCAGTAGTATTTCTTTGGGGGGAGCGCGCTACGAGCAGTACTTC.

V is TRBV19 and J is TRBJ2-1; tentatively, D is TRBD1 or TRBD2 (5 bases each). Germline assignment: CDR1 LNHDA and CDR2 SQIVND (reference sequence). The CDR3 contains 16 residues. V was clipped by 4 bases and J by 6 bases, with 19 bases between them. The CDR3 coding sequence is TGTGCCAGTAGTAGTCCCGACAGATGGGGGAGCAATGAGCAGTTCTTC. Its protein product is CASSSPDRWGSNEQFF. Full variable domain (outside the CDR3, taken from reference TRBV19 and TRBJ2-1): DGGITQSPKYLFRKEGQNVTLSCEQNLNHDAMYWYRQDPGQGLRLIYYSQIVNDFQKGDIAEGYSVSREKKESFPLTVTSAQKNPTAFYLCASSSPDRWGSNEQFFGPGTRLTVL.

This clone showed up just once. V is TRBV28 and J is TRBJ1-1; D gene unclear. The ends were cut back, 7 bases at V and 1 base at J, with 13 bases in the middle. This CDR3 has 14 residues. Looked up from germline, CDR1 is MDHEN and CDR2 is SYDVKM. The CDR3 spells CASKLAHSNTEAFF. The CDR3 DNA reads TGTGCCAGCAAATTGGCACATTCGAACACTGAAGCTTTCTTT.

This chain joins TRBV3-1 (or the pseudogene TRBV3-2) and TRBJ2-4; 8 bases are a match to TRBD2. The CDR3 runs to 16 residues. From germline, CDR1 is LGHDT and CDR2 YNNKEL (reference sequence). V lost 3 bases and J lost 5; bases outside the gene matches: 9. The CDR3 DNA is TGTGCCAGCAGCCAGCAGAGGGGACTAGGGGAAAACATTCAGTACTTC. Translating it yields CASSQQRGLGENIQYF.

CDR3 sequence (DNA): TGTGCCGGGGCGGCAGATAGCAATCAGCCCCAGCATTTT. It translates to CAGAADSNQPQHF. The chain is built from TRBV2 and TRBJ1-5, with D maybe TRBD1 (5 bases). V was trimmed by 11 bases and J by 0 bases, leaving 11 bases between them. Germline lookup yields CDR1 SNHLY and CDR2 FYNNEI. This CDR3 has 13 residues.

The CDR3 nucleotides are TGTGCCAGCAGTACCACAATGACAGAAGCTTACAATGAGCAGTTCTTC. The encoded protein is CASSTTMTEAYNEQFF. V gene TRBV6-6 combines with J gene TRBJ2-1; possible D gene TRBD1, 5 bases. Trimming pared 5 bases from V and 4 bases from J, leaving 18 bases between. The CDR3 is made up of 16 amino acids. Germline assignment: CDR1 MNHNY and CDR2 SVGAGI (reference sequence).

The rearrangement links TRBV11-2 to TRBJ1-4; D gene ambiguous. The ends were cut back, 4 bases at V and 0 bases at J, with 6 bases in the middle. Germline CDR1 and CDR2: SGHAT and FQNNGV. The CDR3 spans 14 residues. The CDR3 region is CASSSGATNEKLFF. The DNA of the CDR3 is TGTGCCAGCAGCTCCGGTGCAACTAATGAAAAACTGTTTTTT.

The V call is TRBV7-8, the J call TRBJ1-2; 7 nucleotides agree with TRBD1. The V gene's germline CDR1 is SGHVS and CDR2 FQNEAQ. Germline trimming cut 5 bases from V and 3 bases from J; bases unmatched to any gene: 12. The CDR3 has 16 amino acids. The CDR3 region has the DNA TGTGCCAGCAGCCTACAGACAGGGAAGACGGACTATGGCTACACCTTC. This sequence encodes CASSLQTGKTDYGYTF.

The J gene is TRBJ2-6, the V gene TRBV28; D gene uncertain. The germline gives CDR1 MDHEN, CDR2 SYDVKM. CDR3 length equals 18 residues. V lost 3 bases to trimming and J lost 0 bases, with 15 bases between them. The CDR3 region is CASSFPPQVGSGANVLTF. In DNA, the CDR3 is TGTGCCAGCAGTTTCCCCCCTCAGGTAGGCTCTGGGGCCAACGTCCTGACTTTC. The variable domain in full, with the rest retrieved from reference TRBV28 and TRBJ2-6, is DVKVTQSSRYLVKRTGEKVFLECVQDMDHENMFWYRQDPGLGLRLIYFSYDVKMKEKGDIPEGYSVSREKKERFSLILESASTNQTSMYLCASSFPPQVGSGANVLTFGAGSRLTVL.

Written as DNA, the CDR3 is TGTGCCAGCAGTCCAAGTTACGCCCCCCTAGGCAATCAGCCCCAGCATTTT. Translation gives CASSPSYAPLGNQPQHF. This sequence joins TRBV28 and TRBJ1-5; D gene unclear. The V end lost 5 bases, the J end lost 2 bases, and 19 bases lay between the germline ends. The V gene's germline CDR1 is MDHEN and CDR2 SYDVKM. CDR3 length equals 17 residues.

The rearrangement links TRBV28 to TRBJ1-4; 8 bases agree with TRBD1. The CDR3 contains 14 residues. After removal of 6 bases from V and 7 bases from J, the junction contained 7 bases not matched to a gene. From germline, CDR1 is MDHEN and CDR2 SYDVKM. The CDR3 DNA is TGTGCCAGCAGACAGGGGGGGGACGGTGAAAAACTGTTTTTT. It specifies CASRQGGDGEKLFF.

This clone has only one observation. CDR3 amino acids: CASSSGGPYEQYF. In DNA form, the CDR3 reads TGTGCCAGCAGTTCTGGGGGGCCCTACGAGCAGTACTTC. This rearrangement joins TRBV12-3 or TRBV12-4 to TRBJ2-7, with D possibly being TRBD1 or TRBD2 (6 bases each). The CDR3 has 13 residues. With 4 bases removed from V and 2 bases from J, the gap between germline ends came to 9 bases.

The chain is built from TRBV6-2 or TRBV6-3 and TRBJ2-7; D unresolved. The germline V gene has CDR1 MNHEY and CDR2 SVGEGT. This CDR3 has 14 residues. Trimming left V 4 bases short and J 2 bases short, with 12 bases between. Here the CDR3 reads CASSFELATYEQYF. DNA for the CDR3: TGTGCCAGCAGTTTCGAGCTGGCTACCTACGAGCAGTACTTC.

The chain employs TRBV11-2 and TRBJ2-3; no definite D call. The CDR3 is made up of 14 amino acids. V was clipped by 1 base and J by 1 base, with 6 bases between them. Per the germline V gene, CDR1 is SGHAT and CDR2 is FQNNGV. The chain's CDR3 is CASSLARRTDTQYF. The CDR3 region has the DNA TGTGCCAGCAGCTTAGCTCGGCGCACAGATACGCAGTATTTT.

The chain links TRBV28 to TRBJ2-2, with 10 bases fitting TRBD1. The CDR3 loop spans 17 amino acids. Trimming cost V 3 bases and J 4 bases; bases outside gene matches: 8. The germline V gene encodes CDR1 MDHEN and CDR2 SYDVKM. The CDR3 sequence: CASSFPPGQGITGELFF. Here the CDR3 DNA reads TGTGCCAGCAGTTTCCCGCCGGGACAGGGGATCACCGGGGAGCTGTTTTTT.